The 10 T cell receptor beta chains below were found in one sample sequenced in a study of blood T cell repertoires in COVID-19. The table came from immunoSEQ multiplex PCR; TCRdb's copy has only in-frame clones and leaves some out. The sample has over 200,000 clones; roughly 84% are singletons. The specimen sequenced was PBMCs or T cells enriched from blood (not recorded which). These receptors were taken from a woman in her thirties or forties who had recovered from COVID-19.

The chain is built from TRBV27 and TRBJ2-1; 8 bases fit TRBD2. This CDR3 is built from 17 residues. CDR1 and CDR2 (germline): MNHEY, SMNVEV (reference sequence). J lost 3 bases, V lost 1 base, and 8 bases had no gene match. The CDR3 is CASSLLGSSGFYNEQFF. The CDR3 nucleotides are TGTGCCAGCAGTTTATTGGGGTCTAGCGGGTTCTACAATGAGCAGTTCTTC.

This chain uses TRBV5-1 with TRBJ2-1, with unresolved D. The V end was cut by 0 bases, the J end by 7 bases, with 11 bases between. This CDR3 is 14 amino acids long. Germline CDR1 is SGHRS and CDR2 is YFSETQ. This CDR3 is CASSLAERWNEQFF. The CDR3, as DNA: TGCGCCAGCAGCTTGGCGGAGAGGTGGAATGAGCAGTTCTTC.

This clone was observed a single time. This chain connects TRBV28 to TRBJ1-5; D unresolved. Germline V gives CDR1 MDHEN, CDR2 SYDVKM. The CDR3 length is 17 residues. V shed 2 bases and J shed 6 bases, with 20 bases lying between them. CDR3 sequence (DNA): TGTGCCAGCAGTTTAGAATCTCGGGGTAAGAAGGGTCAGCCCCAGCATTTT. Protein product: CASSLESRGKKGQPQHF.

V gene TRBV7-2 combines with J gene TRBJ1-3, with D possibly matching TRBD1 (6 bases). Germline assignment: CDR1 SGHTA and CDR2 FQGNSA. V gave up 8 bases and J gave up 0 bases, with 14 bases separating them. The CDR3 loop spans 15 amino acids. The CDR3 reads CASRYGGLSGNTIYF. CDR3 DNA sequence: TGTGCCAGCCGCTATGGGGGCCTCTCTGGAAACACCATATATTTT.

The chain recombines TRBV7-2 with TRBJ1-1, with no clear D. There are 14 residues in the CDR3. V was clipped by 1 base and J by 1 base, with 7 bases between them. The V gene's germline CDR1 is SGHTA and CDR2 FQGNSA. CDR3 residues: CASSLEAANTEAFF. The DNA of the CDR3 is TGTGCCAGCAGCTTAGAAGCGGCGAACACTGAAGCTTTCTTT.

V and J are TRBV12-3 or TRBV12-4 and TRBJ1-2; TRBD1 matches at 8 bases. This CDR3 has 12 amino acids. Trimming cost V 7 bases and J 7 bases; bases outside gene matches: 5. This CDR3 reads CASKTGEGGYTF. CDR3 bases: TGTGCCAGCAAGACAGGGGAGGGTGGCTACACCTTC.

In this sample, this clone turned up once. The rearrangement joins TRBV5-1 to TRBJ2-5, with TRBD1 identical over 9 bases. The CDR3 sequence is 13 residues long. V lost 4 bases and J lost 5; bases outside the gene matches: 3. Germline V CDR1 and CDR2: SGHRS, YFSETQ. CDR3 DNA: TGCGCCAGCAGCCCCGGGACAGGGGAGACCCAGTACTTC. Protein product: CASSPGTGETQYF.

The chain recombines TRBV5-4 with TRBJ2-3; 11 bases agree with TRBD2. Germline V lookup: CDR1 SGHNT, CDR2 YYREEE (reference sequence). The V gene end was trimmed by 0 bases and the J gene end by 4 bases; junction bases not matched to a gene: 7. The length of the CDR3 is 17 residues. CDR3 loop: CASSLAIAGGEADTQYF. The CDR3 DNA follows: TGTGCCAGCAGCTTGGCGATAGCGGGAGGGGAGGCAGATACGCAGTATTTT. Combining the CDR3 with reference TRBV5-4 and TRBJ2-3 gives the whole variable domain ETGVTQSPTHLIKTRGQQVTLRCSSQSGHNTVSWYQQALGQGPQFIFQYYREEENGRGNFPPRFSGLQFPNYSSELNVNALELDDSALYLCASSLAIAGGEADTQYFGPGTRLTVL.

The rearrangement links TRBV7-2 to TRBJ2-3; 7 bases align to TRBD2. The junction had 15 bases not matched to a gene; V was cut back by 5 bases and J by 7 bases. CDR3 length: 16 amino acids. Germline CDR1 SGHTA, CDR2 FQGNSA. This CDR3 is CASSPLRLAASNTQYF. Here the CDR3 DNA reads TGTGCCAGCAGCCCCCTCAGGCTAGCGGCTTCCAATACGCAGTATTTT.

The V and J genes are TRBV7-8 and TRBJ2-3; 12 positions match TRBD2. J was trimmed by 5 bases and V by 5 bases; bases with no gene match: 5. The germline V gene has CDR1 SGHVS and CDR2 FQNEAQ. The CDR3 length is 15 residues. CDR3 in DNA: TGTGCCAGCAGCAGACTAGCGGGAGTTATAGATACGCAGTATTTT. Amino acids: CASSRLAGVIDTQYF.